A single sample gave rise to the 23 T cell receptor beta chains below, sequenced in a study of cytomegalovirus exposure and HLA in healthy donors. Amplification used 60 Vbeta primers and 13 Jbeta primers. Sequencing was performed with immunoSEQ multiplex PCR; in TCRdb, only in-frame clones are kept and a portion is missing. The sample holds fewer than 200,000 clones; about 80% are singletons and the top ten take less than 8%. Material for sequencing was PBMCs. The receptors originated from a man aged 35 to 55 in good health and CMV-seropositive.

This clone was recorded only once. The rearrangement uses TRBV30 and TRBJ1-4; weak D call: TRBD1 (6 bases). The V and J ends lost 2 bases and 4 bases respectively, with 14 bases between them. The CDR3 has 15 amino acids. Germline-derived CDR1 and CDR2 are GTSNPN and SVGIG (reference sequence). CDR3 coding DNA: TGTGCCTGGAGTTACTGGACAGATAGTAATGAAAAACTGTTTTTT. It is translated as CAWSYWTDSNEKLFF.

The sample holds one count of this clone. The chain employs TRBV30 and TRBJ1-2; perhaps TRBD1 as D (5 bases). The CDR3 covers 13 residues. V gave up 2 bases and J gave up 4 bases, with 11 bases separating them. CDR1 GTSNPN and CDR2 SVGIG come from the germline V gene (reference sequence). The CDR3 loop is CAWSKQVSYGYTF. The CDR3, as DNA: TGTGCCTGGAGTAAACAGGTTTCCTATGGCTACACCTTC.

The CDR3 sequence: CASHRVSGGEQYF. For the CDR3, the DNA is TGTGCCAGTCACAGGGTCTCCGGTGGCGAGCAGTACTTC. The chain employs TRBV28 and TRBJ2-7; maybe TRBD1 (6 bases). Germline CDR1 reads MDHEN; CDR2 reads SYDVKM. CDR3 length equals 13 residues. V was pared by 9 bases and J by 6 bases, with 18 bases between. The entire variable domain, with the rest obtained from reference TRBV28 and TRBJ2-7, is as follows: DVKVTQSSRYLVKRTGEKVFLECVQDMDHENMFWYRQDPGLGLRLIYFSYDVKMKEKGDIPEGYSVSREKKERFSLILESASTNQTSMYLCASHRVSGGEQYFGPGTRLTVT.

This rearrangement joins TRBV12-1 to TRBJ2-6; TRBD2 is the table's D call, not checked against the DNA. TRBV12-1 constitutes a pseudogene. The CDR3 is 16 residues long. CDR3 nucleotides: TGTGCCAGCAGCTGGGGGGGCAGGGCCGGGGCCAACGTCCTGACTTTC. Its translation is CASSWGGRAGANVLTF.

The chain links TRBV19 to TRBJ1-5; possible D gene TRBD1, 5 bases. The V end was cut by 8 bases, the J end by 1 base, with 12 bases between. CDR3 length equals 14 residues. CDR1 and CDR2 from the germline V gene are LNHDA and SQIVND (reference sequence). The CDR3 spells CASAWEGSNQPQHF. CDR3 nucleotides: TGTGCCAGTGCCTGGGAGGGGAGCAATCAGCCCCAGCATTTT.

The V and J genes are TRBV7-2 and TRBJ1-4; no definite D call. Trimming took 5 bases from V and 3 from J, leaving 10 bases between them. The CDR3 runs 14 residues. The germline V gene has CDR1 SGHTA and CDR2 FQGNSA. The CDR3 loop reads CASSVHAANEKLFF. DNA of the CDR3: TGTGCCAGCAGCGTACATGCAGCTAATGAAAAACTGTTTTTT.

This chain links TRBV19 with TRBJ1-5; 10 bases are a match to TRBD1. The CDR3 is made up of 16 amino acids. CDR1 and CDR2 from the germline V gene are LNHDA and SQIVND (reference sequence). The J segment lost 1 base and the V segment lost 5 bases, leaving 5 bases of the junction unmatched. CDR3 bases: TGTGCCAGTAGTGCCCGGACAGGGGGGAGCAATCAGCCCCAGCATTTT. This gives the protein CASSARTGGSNQPQHF. Complete variable domain (other parts from reference TRBV19 and TRBJ1-5): DGGITQSPKYLFRKEGQNVTLSCEQNLNHDAMYWYRQDPGQGLRLIYYSQIVNDFQKGDIAEGYSVSREKKESFPLTVTSAQKNPTAFYLCASSARTGGSNQPQHFGDGTRLSIL.

The chain employs TRBV21-1 and TRBJ2-3; the table calls TRBD2, which could not be checked here. TRBV21-1 has pseudogene status. This CDR3 is 19 amino acids long. In DNA form, the CDR3 reads TGTGCCAGCAGCTCCGGGACTAGCGGGAGGGGGGGTAGCACAGATACGCAGTATTTT. Its protein is CASSSGTSGRGGSTDTQYF.

This chain links TRBV28 with TRBJ2-7; 11 bases fit TRBD1. Per germline, CDR1 MDHEN and CDR2 SYDVKM. The CDR3 is 16 residues long. The trim removed 5 bases at V and 0 bases at J, leaving 6 bases unmatched. CDR3 coding DNA: TGTGCCAGCAGTGCCTCGGACAGGGGGCTCTCCTACGAGCAGTACTTC. Its protein product is CASSASDRGLSYEQYF.

This clone has just a few counts. This chain connects TRBV5-6 to TRBJ2-1, with 10 bases aligning to TRBD2. Germline V gene sequence: CDR1 SGHDT, CDR2 YYEEEE. V was clipped by 2 bases and J by 4 bases; unmatched bases: 3. The CDR3 covers 15 residues. CDR3 loop: CASSFSLAGYNEQFF. The CDR3 DNA sequence: TGTGCCAGCAGCTTCTCACTAGCGGGGTACAATGAGCAGTTCTTC.

About this clone itself: This CDR3 is also generated by other DNA sequences in the sample. This rearrangement joins TRBV18 to TRBJ2-7; 7 bases agree with TRBD1. With V trimmed by 3 bases and J by 1 base, 3 bases remained unmatched. This CDR3 region has 14 residues. Germline V gene data show CDR1 as KGHSH and CDR2 as LQKENI. This CDR3 is CASSPRQGSYEQYF. Written as DNA, the CDR3 is TGTGCCAGCTCACCTCGACAGGGTTCCTACGAGCAGTACTTC. The full variable domain, completed using reference TRBV18 and TRBJ2-7, is NAGVMQNPRHLVRRRGQEARLRCSPMKGHSHVYWYRQLPEEGLKFMVYLQKENIIDESGMPKERFSAEFPKEGPSILRIQQVVRGDSAAYFCASSPRQGSYEQYFGPGTRLTVT.

The V and J genes are TRBV5-1 and TRBJ2-3; D might be TRBD2 (5 bases). CDR1 is SGHRS and CDR2 is YFSETQ in the germline V gene. V lost 0 bases and J 0 bases, leaving 8 bases between the germline ends. The CDR3 covers 15 residues. Here the CDR3 reads CASSLGGGSTDTQYF. CDR3 bases: TGCGCCAGCAGCTTGGGAGGCGGGAGCACAGATACGCAGTATTTT. Drawing the rest from reference TRBV5-1 and TRBJ2-3, the complete variable domain is KAGVTQTPRYLIKTRGQQVTLSCSPISGHRSVSWYQQTPGQGLQFLFEYFSETQRNKGNFPGRFSGRQFSNSRSEMNVSTLELGDSALYLCASSLGGGSTDTQYFGPGTRLTVL.

This chain connects TRBV5-6 to TRBJ1-5, with D uncertain. V dropped 4 bases and J dropped 6 bases, with 14 bases sitting between them. Per germline, CDR1 SGHDT and CDR2 YYEEEE. The length of the CDR3 is 14 residues. The CDR3 DNA is TGTGCCAGCAGCGCGGGAGGGTTGGGTCAGCCCCAGCATTTT. Protein sequence: CASSAGGLGQPQHF.

This clone was found a few times. The chain recombines TRBV29-1 with TRBJ2-5; 9 nucleotides agree with TRBD1. The CDR3 is 12 residues long. V shed 7 bases, J shed 4 bases, and the junction held 4 bases outside the gene matches. Per germline, CDR1 SQVTM and CDR2 ANQGSEA. The chain's CDR3 is CSAQGQGETQYF. CDR3 in DNA: TGCAGCGCCCAGGGACAGGGAGAGACCCAGTACTTC.

The CDR3 reads CASGGGTEAFF. The CDR3 DNA reads TGTGCCAGCGGGGGGGGGACTGAAGCTTTCTTT. The chain has TRBV6-5 and TRBJ1-1; TRBD1 is a possible D gene (5 bases). This CDR3 comprises 11 residues. V was shortened by 8 bases and J by 5 bases, with 9 bases between the two germline ends. Germline values: CDR1 MNHEY, CDR2 SVGAGI.

V is TRBV27 and J is TRBJ2-3; TRBD2 matches 7 bases. After removal of 3 bases from V and 2 bases from J, the junction contained 5 bases not matched to a gene. From germline, CDR1 is MNHEY and CDR2 SMNVEV (reference sequence). The CDR3 contains 15 residues. The CDR3 loop reads CASSLGGFLTDTQYF. Written as DNA, the CDR3 is TGTGCCAGCAGTTTGGGGGGGTTCCTCACAGATACGCAGTATTTT.

At least ten counts were recorded for this clone. The V gene is TRBV2, the J gene TRBJ2-7, with 10 bases identical to TRBD1. Trimming removed 3 bases from V and 2 bases from J; junction bases left unmatched: 13. Germline V gene sequence: CDR1 SNHLY, CDR2 FYNNEI. This CDR3 is 18 amino acids long. CDR3 DNA: TGTGCCAGCAGTGAGACGGGGCTAGGGACAGGGGTCCCCTACGAGCAGTACTTC. It encodes CASSETGLGTGVPYEQYF.

The sample holds a few counts of this clone. The chain couples TRBV25-1 to TRBJ1-2; D perhaps matches TRBD1 (5 bases). This CDR3 has 11 residues. Trimming left V 6 bases short and J 8 bases short, with 10 bases between. The germline gives CDR1 MGHDK, CDR2 SYGVNS. The CDR3 coding sequence is TGTGCCAGCAGCCAGGGCCGGGGCTACACCTTC. Residues: CASSQGRGYTF.

This chain joins TRBV27 and TRBJ2-3; 8 bases map to TRBD2. The ends lost 2 bases at V and 3 bases at J; junction bases unmatched: 7. The CDR3 has 16 residues. In germline, CDR1 is MNHEY, CDR2 SMNVEV (reference sequence). The CDR3 spells CASSLVPGGLTDTQYF. The CDR3, as DNA: TGTGCCAGCAGTTTAGTCCCGGGAGGGCTTACAGATACGCAGTATTTT.

CDR3 residues: CASRLAEVTGELFF. The DNA for the CDR3 is TGTGCCAGCAGACTAGCGGAGGTCACCGGGGAGCTGTTTTTT. The chain uses TRBV6-1 and TRBJ2-2; 8 bases map to TRBD2. The germline gives CDR1 MNHNS, CDR2 SASEGT. J lost 4 bases, V lost 6 bases, and 4 bases had no gene match. This CDR3 region has 14 residues.

The chain combines TRBV5-1 with TRBJ2-2, with D unclear. The CDR3 length is 14 residues. Trimming took off 2 bases at V and 0 bases at J, with 5 bases between the two ends. Germline CDR1 and CDR2: SGHRS and YFSETQ. CDR3 in amino acids: CASSFEANTGELFF. Here the CDR3 DNA reads TGCGCCAGCAGCTTCGAGGCGAACACCGGGGAGCTGTTTTTT.

The chain has TRBV9 and TRBJ2-3; D is unclear. The germline V gene has CDR1 SGDLS and CDR2 YYNGEE. There are 14 residues in the CDR3. V was shortened by 0 bases and J by 3 bases, with 8 bases between the two germline ends. The chain's CDR3 is CASSVELATDTQYF. DNA for the CDR3: TGTGCCAGCAGCGTAGAGTTAGCAACAGATACGCAGTATTTT.

For this clone: At one end, the junction sequence differs from germline, possibly due to a read error. This chain joins TRBV7-9 and TRBJ2-1; 9 bases are a match to TRBD1. Germline V gene sequence: CDR1 SEHNR, CDR2 FQNEAQ (reference sequence). The CDR3 loop spans 16 amino acids. The CDR3 DNA reads as TGTTCCAGCAGCTTCCCGGGACAGGGATCGCACAATGAGCAGTTCTTC. Translation: CSSSFPGQGSHNEQFF.